The 19 T cell receptor beta chains below all came from one sample that was sequenced in a study of response to subunit inactivated influenza vaccine. MiXCR was run by TCRdb on the RT-PCR reads, yielding one entry per CDR3 protein. In the table there are 150,000 to 200,000 distinct CDR3 sequences, about 11% of which are singletons. The sample was non-naive T cells sorted from PBMCs, taken roughly 47 days after vaccination. The receptors come from a middle-aged man who received an inactivated influenza vaccine.

This clonotype has ten or more counts. The genes are TRBV5-1 and TRBJ2-3; 10 bases fit TRBD2. CDR3 length: 16 residues. V shed 4 bases, J shed 4 bases, and the junction held 9 bases outside the gene matches. Germline-derived CDR1 and CDR2 are SGHRS and YFSETQ. The CDR3 reads CASSQSPAGGPDTQYF. The DNA for the CDR3 is TGCGCCAGCAGCCAAAGCCCAGCGGGAGGGCCAGATACGCAGTATTTT.

This clonotype was detected a few times. The CDR3 loop reads CASRGGSSYEQYF. Here the CDR3 DNA reads TGTGCCAGCAGAGGCGGGAGCTCCTACGAGCAGTACTTC. The chain is built from TRBV5-5 and TRBJ2-7, with 7 bases fitting TRBD2. The germline V gene encodes CDR1 SGHKS and CDR2 YYEKEE (reference sequence). The junction had 2 bases not matched to a gene; V was cut back by 5 bases and J by 0 bases. The length of the CDR3 is 13 residues.

This clonotype was seen only a few times. V and J are TRBV6-2 or TRBV6-3 and TRBJ2-5; 8 positions match TRBD2. Trimming cost V 6 bases and J 4 bases; bases outside gene matches: 7. This CDR3 is 14 amino acids long. Germline V gene lookup returns CDR1 MNHEY and CDR2 SVGEGT. The CDR3 reads CASRSPGGGETQYF. CDR3 DNA: TGTGCCAGCAGGTCTCCGGGGGGGGGAGAGACCCAGTACTTC.

The J gene is TRBJ2-5, the V gene TRBV4-3; D uncertain. V lost 0 bases to trimming and J lost 5 bases, with 13 bases between them. Germline-derived CDR1 and CDR2 are LGHNA and YSLEER. The CDR3 contains 15 residues. The CDR3 spells CASSQDRASWETQYF. CDR3 bases: TGCGCCAGCAGCCAAGATAGGGCTAGTTGGGAGACCCAGTACTTC.

In DNA, the CDR3 is TGTGCCAGCAGTTTGTCGGGAAACTCTGGAAACACCATATATTTT. The encoded protein is CASSLSGNSGNTIYF. V gene TRBV28 combines with J gene TRBJ1-3, with unresolved D. The CDR3 consists of 15 residues. Germline V CDR1 and CDR2: MDHEN, SYDVKM. The V gene lost 3 bases and the J gene lost 0 bases, with 9 bases spanning the gap.

The chain is built from TRBV18 and TRBJ2-5; D unresolved. Germline V CDR1 and CDR2: KGHSH, LQKENI. The CDR3 is made up of 14 amino acids. Trimming took 6 bases from V and 2 from J, leaving 13 bases between them. The CDR3 protein is CASSHRLLQETQYF. The CDR3 nucleotides are TGTGCCAGCTCCCATAGACTGCTTCAAGAGACCCAGTACTTC.

The CDR3 reads CASSWGDRSNYGYTF. The DNA of the CDR3 is TGTGCCAGCAGTTGGGGGGACAGATCTAACTATGGCTACACCTTC. This chain connects TRBV6-2 or TRBV6-3 to TRBJ1-2, with TRBD1 matching 7 bases. From germline, CDR1 is MNHEY and CDR2 SVGEGT. Trimming removed 4 bases from V and 0 bases from J; junction bases left unmatched: 5. There are 15 residues in the CDR3.

The V call is TRBV20-1, the J call TRBJ2-5; D remains ambiguous. This CDR3 has 13 amino acids. Looked up from germline, CDR1 is DFQATT and CDR2 is SNEGSKA (reference sequence). V shed 0 bases and J shed 4 bases, with 9 bases lying between them. The DNA for the CDR3 is TGCAGTGCTAGAGATCTGCTCCCAGAGACCCAGTACTTC. This translates into CSARDLLPETQYF.

A few counts support this clonotype. This chain links TRBV12-3 or TRBV12-4 with TRBJ1-1, with D perhaps TRBD1 (6 bases). This CDR3 region has 15 residues. Trimming took off 3 bases at V and 4 bases at J, with 15 bases between the two ends. CDR3 protein: CASSLGEGGITEAFF. The CDR3 coding sequence is TGTGCCAGCAGTTTGGGGGAGGGGGGGATCACTGAAGCTTTCTTT.

A few counts support this clonotype. The rearrangement links TRBV4-2 to TRBJ1-4; D is unclear. Looked up from germline, CDR1 is LGHNA and CDR2 is YNFKEQ. The CDR3 loop spans 15 amino acids. Trimming pared 6 bases from V and 2 bases from J, leaving 13 bases between. The CDR3: CASSRLVGTNEKLFF. The CDR3 DNA reads TGTGCCAGCAGTAGGTTGGTGGGCACTAATGAAAAACTGTTTTTT.

Only a few counts were recorded for this clonotype. The CDR3 nucleotides are TGTGCCAGCAGCTCAACCCGGGGCAGGACGAACACTGAAGCTTTCTTT. This translates into CASSSTRGRTNTEAFF. The chain recombines TRBV7-9 with TRBJ1-1, with D possibly matching TRBD1 (5 bases). The ends were cut back, 4 bases at V and 1 base at J, with 16 bases in the middle. This CDR3 has 16 amino acids. Germline loops: CDR1 SEHNR, CDR2 FQNEAQ (reference sequence).

This clonotype has only a few counts. V is TRBV6-2 or TRBV6-3 and J is TRBJ2-2; 8 bases agree with TRBD1. The CDR3 is 15 residues long. V lost 5 bases, J lost 4 bases, and 6 bases stayed unmatched. Germline V gene sequence: CDR1 MNHEY, CDR2 SVGEGT. In nucleotides, the CDR3 is TGTGCCAGCAGTCCCTGGACAGGGTCCACCGGGGAGCTGTTTTTT. Translated: CASSPWTGSTGELFF.

V usage is TRBV7-2 and J usage is TRBJ2-7; TRBD1 agrees at 11 bases. The CDR3 contains 16 residues. CDR1 and CDR2 (germline): SGHTA, FQGNSA. V lost 0 bases, J lost 5 bases, and 6 bases stayed unmatched. CDR3 nucleotide sequence: TGTGCCAGCAGCTTAGCAAGCGGACAGGGGGCCCACGAGCAGTACTTC. It yields the protein CASSLASGQGAHEQYF.

Many counts were recorded for this clonotype. The V call is TRBV5-1, the J call TRBJ1-2, with 10 bases fitting TRBD1. Germline CDR1 SGHRS, CDR2 YFSETQ. The V gene end was trimmed by 4 bases and the J gene end by 7 bases; junction bases not matched to a gene: 7. CDR3 size: 14 residues. CDR3 sequence reads: CASSLRQGAGGYTF. CDR3 nucleotides: TGCGCCAGCAGCCTCCGACAGGGGGCCGGTGGCTACACCTTC.

This clonotype was observed at least ten times. V is TRBV7-2 and J is TRBJ2-2, with a tentative D call TRBD1 (5 bases). The CDR3 is 15 residues long. Germline V gene data show CDR1 as SGHTA and CDR2 as FQGNSA. Trimming cost V 2 bases and J 0 bases, with 7 bases left between them. This chain's CDR3 is CASSLPRANTGELFF. As DNA, the CDR3 is TGTGCCAGCAGCTTACCCAGGGCGAACACCGGGGAGCTGTTTTTT.

This clonotype was observed a handful of times. The genes are TRBV11-2 and TRBJ1-1, with a possible D match to TRBD1 (6 bases). Germline loops: CDR1 SGHAT, CDR2 FQNNGV. V shed 3 bases and J shed 4 bases, with 12 bases lying between them. This CDR3 has 14 amino acids. The CDR3 nucleotides read TGTGCCAGCAGCTTCCGGGGGCCGGGCACTGAAGCTTTCTTT. Amino acid sequence: CASSFRGPGTEAFF.

This clonotype was seen many times. V and J are TRBV10-3 and TRBJ2-1; 10 bases agree with TRBD2. V shed 6 bases, J shed 5 bases, and the junction held 4 bases outside the gene matches. Germline V CDR1 and CDR2: ENHRY, SYGVKD. This CDR3 is 14 amino acids long. The CDR3 spells CAISLAGENNEQFF. As DNA, the CDR3 is TGTGCCATCAGCCTAGCGGGAGAGAACAATGAGCAGTTCTTC.

V gene TRBV7-2 combines with J gene TRBJ2-3, with 9 bases matching TRBD2. Looked up from germline, CDR1 is SGHTA and CDR2 is FQGNSA. The CDR3 is 16 residues long. Trimming took 4 bases from V and 2 from J; bases not matched to a gene: 7. The CDR3 coding sequence is TGTGCCAGCAGCTCGTGGACTAGCGAGGCCACAGATACGCAGTATTTT. Translating gives CASSSWTSEATDTQYF.

This clonotype was recorded at least ten times. Germline is not matched at one junction end, which may reflect a read error. This chain links TRBV4-3 with TRBJ2-5; D unresolved. Looked up from germline, CDR1 is LGHNA and CDR2 is YSLEER. The CDR3 extends over 15 amino acids. CDR3 DNA: TGCGCCAGCAGCCAAGATTGGGGAAGCTATGAGAGCCAGTACTTC. This codes for CASSQDWGSYESQYF.